This entry is about one T cell receptor beta chain. Its antigen is not yet known. The record has no base qualities; no much larger clone is one base away. The data were taken from a study of T cells after yellow fever vaccination (dated by TCRdb to between 2018 and 2020). A note on the overall study: The SMART-Seq v4 Ultra Low Input RNA kit was used to prepare libraries from fractions with low cell numbers. To track T-cell clones before and after primary and booster YFV17D yellow fever vaccination, bulk TCR alpha and beta repertoires were sequenced longitudinally. Two healthy male donors, one aged 18 to 30 and one aged 30 to 40 years, were included in the cohort. Blood samples were taken at several timepoints before and after primary and secondary immunization, and bulk PBMC replicates and cell subsets were isolated.

V lost 5 bases and J lost 5 bases; the stretch between them is 6 bases long. The CDR3 starts with the cysteine, ends with the phenylalanine, and has 11 residues. Only the CDR3 region is kept as DNA, spanning 33 bases read in frame from base 1. The germline V gene specifies SGHDT as CDR1 and YYEEEE as CDR2. For sequencing, an Illumina NovaSeq 6000 was employed. Synthesis of TCR cDNA relied on 5'RACE template switching, a step that introduced a universal primer site along with unique molecular identifiers. cDNA synthesis was primed from both the TCR alpha and TCR beta constant segments. Two PCR steps were used to amplify libraries, with sample barcodes and sequencing adapters being added in the second step. Libraries were sequenced on Illumina HiSeq 2500 (2x100 bp) or NovaSeq (2x150 bp). The original methods were these. Reads were demultiplexed and collapsed into UMI consensus sequences with MIGEC, and V(D)J alignment was performed with MiXCR. Vaccine-responding clonotypes were identified with edgeR using replicate PBMC samples, with FDR below 0.01 and a log2 fold change above 5 up to day 15 being required. Bulk clonotypes were assigned CD4 or CD8 identity according to which sequenced CD4 or CD8 repertoire held them at higher abundance. TCRdb reprocessed the public reads (quality trimming at Q25 with fastp, clone calling with MiXCR) and kept in-frame beta chains. Rows with a matching CDR3 protein are joined into one entry that keeps the most common DNA and genes. TCRdb assigned the V and J calls; the authors' analysis was not used. This sample holds 150,000 to 200,000 distinct CDR3 sequences; 9.3% were observed only once. Around 33% of the sample is held by the ten biggest clonotypes.

The label giving this sample's treatment or condition can be read as: live attenuated yellow fever vaccine strain. A standard Ficoll-Paque protocol was used to isolate PBMCs from peripheral blood. CD4 and CD8 T-cell fractions were isolated with Dynabeads CD4 and CD8 positive selection kits. RNA was extracted with TriZol from bulk PBMCs, CD4 and CD8 fractions, and dextramer-positive and dextramer-negative fractions. Paper-wide results and their limitations: A small fraction of clonotypes appeared in both the CD4 and CD8 compartments, likely as a result of convergent recombination. Computational filtering was required because FACS-sorted repertoires could contain abundant contaminating clonotypes from the bulk population. Compared with the primary T-cell response, the secondary T-cell response was weaker but faster, peaking on day 5 rather than day 15. After the booster, most of the clones that had expanded following primary vaccination were detected again (96% of CD4 and 88% of CD8), which suggests that memory was broadly maintained. The study included only a couple of donors, which limits how far the findings can be generalized.

This receptor was identified in a man aged 18 to 29 who received the YFV17D yellow fever vaccine. The V and J segments used are TRBV5-6 and TRBJ2-3, with the D gene call left open. This specimen consisted of CD8+ T cells sorted from PBMCs, obtained 45 days after the yellow fever booster vaccination. The DNA is as follows: TGTGCCAGCAGGTGGAGAGATACGCAGTATTTT. Translated, it gives CASRWRDTQYF.